This entry features one T cell receptor (beta chain) sequence. Its target is unknown. CD4+ T cells from unexposed donors were obtained before the COVID-19 pandemic (2011-2018). CD4+ T cells were isolated from the cells after less than 13 days of culture. Unexposed-donor CD4+ T cells were probed with SARS-CoV-2 S/N and four cold-coronavirus spikes, cells permitting. This sample is drawn from a study of CD4 T cells in relation to SARS-CoV-2 and coronaviruses. For the study at large: ViraFEST: roughly 10-day antigen culture of PBMCs, then TCR beta CDR3 sequencing.

Trimming took off 5 bases at V and 11 bases at J, with 10 bases between the two ends. The CDR3 has 12 residues. Data came from immunoSEQ multiplex PCR; TCRdb stores just in-frame clones and leaves some out. The sample carries approximately 22,000 clones, 72% recorded once. The clonotype originates from a human donor in good health. The genes are TRBV12-3 or TRBV12-4 and TRBJ1-6; D ambiguous. The source material was CD4+ T cells from PBMCs, cultured in vitro. CDR3 sequence reads: CASSPPGAPLHF. The CDR3 DNA sequence: TGTGCCAGCAGTCCGCCCGGGGCACCCCTCCACTTT.